These 24 T cell receptor beta chains were all obtained from the same sample, sequenced in a study of Ad26.COV2.S vaccination and SARS-CoV-2 variants. TCRdb's table, derived via immunoSEQ multiplex PCR, lists solely in-frame clones and lacks some. In the table there are about 350,000 clones, around 88% of which are singletons. Stated treatment: 19 received Ad26.COV2.S at low or high dose, single or two shots; about 5 received placebo; per-sample allocation not given. Each sample was drawn 63 days after the first injection (of vaccine or placebo). The source was peripheral blood, collected in a trial of Ad26.COV2.S vaccine versus placebo. These receptors came from a person aged 18-65 years who received the Ad26.COV2.S COVID-19 vaccine or a placebo.

The V gene is TRBV24-1, the J gene TRBJ1-5, with D unclear. Germline CDR1 is KGHDR and CDR2 is SFDVKD. There are 13 residues in the CDR3. V was trimmed by 4 bases and J by 9 bases, leaving 12 bases between them. DNA of the CDR3: TGTGCCACCAGTGACCGTGGCCTTGGGCCCCAGCATTTT. Its protein is CATSDRGLGPQHF.

The V call is TRBV5-1, the J call TRBJ1-1; TRBD1 matches at 7 bases. V gave up 0 bases and J gave up 6 bases; unmatched junction bases: 5. Looked up from germline, CDR1 is SGHRS and CDR2 is YFSETQ. This CDR3 has 14 residues. CDR3 sequence reads: CASSLGQGSAEAFF. CDR3 DNA: TGCGCCAGCAGCTTGGGACAGGGAAGTGCTGAAGCTTTCTTT.

The gene calls are TRBV9 and TRBJ1-3; D remains ambiguous. From germline, CDR1 is SGDLS and CDR2 YYNGEE. The CDR3 extends over 16 amino acids. The V gene lost 2 bases and the J gene lost 4 bases, with 16 bases spanning the gap. The CDR3, as DNA: TGTGCCAGCAGCGTGATGATGGCTGGTGTCGGAAACACCATATATTTT. It codes for CASSVMMAGVGNTIYF.

The J gene is TRBJ2-1, the V gene TRBV3-1 (or the pseudogene TRBV3-2); 7 nucleotides align to TRBD2. Germline V gene sequence: CDR1 LGHDT, CDR2 YNNKEL (reference sequence). V gave up 3 bases and J gave up 5 bases; unmatched junction bases: 4. The CDR3 spans 14 residues. CDR3 in amino acids: CASSQTSRHNEQFF. CDR3 nucleotide sequence: TGTGCCAGCAGCCAGACTAGCAGACACAATGAGCAGTTCTTC.

V gene TRBV3-1 (or the pseudogene TRBV3-2) combines with J gene TRBJ1-1; tentatively, D is TRBD1 (5 bases). Germline assignment: CDR1 LGHDT and CDR2 YNNKEL (reference sequence). The CDR3 totals 13 residues. Trimming took off 1 base at V and 12 bases at J, with 15 bases between the two ends. Written as DNA, the CDR3 is TGTGCCAGCAGCCAAGTCACCCAGGGAACGACTTTCTTT. As protein: CASSQVTQGTTFF.

The chain is built from TRBV6-5 and TRBJ2-1; the D is unclear. The CDR3 extends over 11 amino acids. Trimming shortened V by 6 bases and J by 7 bases, and 7 bases separated the two germline ends. Germline lookup yields CDR1 MNHEY and CDR2 SVGAGI. This chain's CDR3 is CASRFRNEQFF. The CDR3 DNA reads as TGTGCCAGCAGGTTTCGGAATGAGCAGTTCTTC.

This chain links TRBV12-5 with TRBJ2-3; D is uncertain. This CDR3 is built from 17 residues. The ends were cut back, 3 bases at V and 2 bases at J, with 18 bases in the middle. The V gene's germline CDR1 is LGHNT and CDR2 FRNRAP. The CDR3 region has the DNA TGTGCTAGTGGTTTACCCCCGGGTTTACTTTACACAGATACGCAGTATTTT. This gives the protein CASGLPPGLLYTDTQYF.

About this clone: Additional DNA sequences in this sample encode the identical CDR3. The chain uses TRBV10-3 and TRBJ2-3; D is unclear. V gave up 0 bases and J gave up 3 bases, with 7 bases separating them. Germline V gives CDR1 ENHRY, CDR2 SYGVKD. This CDR3 is 14 amino acids long. CDR3 nucleotide sequence: TGTGCCATCAGTGAGTCCGTGGGGACAGATACGCAGTATTTT. Amino acids: CAISESVGTDTQYF.

A note on this clone: Relative to the germline gene, one junction end is altered; a read error may explain this. The chain recombines TRBV6-2 or TRBV6-3 with TRBJ2-5, with D unclear. The germline CDR1 and CDR2 sequences are MNHEY and SVGEGT. The CDR3 covers 11 residues. The CDR3 nucleotides are TGTGCCAGCAGTTCCCTAATAGTTACTCACTTC. It specifies CASSSLIVTHF.

The J gene is TRBJ1-2, the V gene TRBV5-1, with D perhaps TRBD1 (5 bases). Germline loops: CDR1 SGHRS, CDR2 YFSETQ. This CDR3 region has 15 residues. Trimming shortened V by 4 bases and J by 0 bases, and 13 bases separated the two germline ends. CDR3 residues: CASSQGRDANYGYTF. In DNA form, the CDR3 reads TGCGCCAGCAGCCAGGGCAGGGACGCTAACTATGGCTACACCTTC.

The chain links TRBV18 to TRBJ1-1; TRBD1 matches at 7 bases. The length of the CDR3 is 14 residues. The V and J ends lost 8 bases and 1 base, in that order; junction bases with no gene match: 7. Germline CDR1 is KGHSH and CDR2 is LQKENI. The CDR3 coding sequence is TGTGCCAGCGCTACACAGGGGCAGAACACTGAAGCTTTCTTT. It codes for CASATQGQNTEAFF.

The chain employs TRBV5-1 and TRBJ2-5; the match to TRBD2 covers 10 bases. The CDR3 runs 16 residues. Germline V gives CDR1 SGHRS, CDR2 YFSETQ. V shed 4 bases, J shed 6 bases, and the junction held 12 bases outside the gene matches. The CDR3 coding sequence is TGCGCCAGCAGCCCAGCTAGCGGGGGAGGAGGAAAGACCCAGTACTTC. Translating gives CASSPASGGGGKTQYF.

The chain carries TRBV28 and TRBJ2-7; D remains unclear. Between the trimmed V and J ends, which lost 6 bases and 4 bases, there was a span of 19 bases. Germline loops: CDR1 MDHEN, CDR2 SYDVKM. This CDR3 is built from 15 residues. CDR3 loop: CASRPESETGYEQYF. The CDR3 nucleotides read TGTGCCAGCAGACCGGAATCGGAGACGGGTTACGAGCAGTACTTC.

The rearrangement joins TRBV4-3 to TRBJ1-5; the D is unclear. CDR3 length: 15 amino acids. CDR1 LGHNA and CDR2 YSLEER come from the germline V gene. Between the trimmed V and J ends, which lost 0 bases and 4 bases, there was a span of 10 bases. The CDR3 here is CASSQDWKGNQPQHF. DNA for the CDR3: TGCGCCAGCAGCCAAGATTGGAAAGGGAATCAGCCCCAGCATTTT.

This clone was seen ten or more times. The chain uses TRBV4-2 and TRBJ1-1; no definite D call. Germline V CDR1 and CDR2: LGHNA, YNFKEQ. The CDR3 spans 13 residues. V was shortened by 0 bases and J by 5 bases, with 7 bases between the two germline ends. CDR3 amino acids: CASSQDTGTEAFF. DNA for the CDR3: TGTGCCAGCAGCCAAGATACGGGGACTGAAGCTTTCTTT.

This clone was recorded once. The chain recombines TRBV7-9 with TRBJ2-5; 7 bases match TRBD2. V gave up 0 bases and J gave up 1 base; unmatched junction bases: 5. There are 16 residues in the CDR3. Germline values: CDR1 SEHNR, CDR2 FQNEAQ (reference sequence). CDR3 region: CASSLAYGGTQETQYF. Written as DNA, the CDR3 is TGTGCCAGCAGCTTAGCGTACGGGGGGACCCAAGAGACCCAGTACTTC.

The V call is TRBV6-2 or TRBV6-3, the J call TRBJ2-7, with 14 bases fitting TRBD2. Germline lookup yields CDR1 MNHEY and CDR2 SVGEGT. The CDR3 covers 15 residues. Germline trimming cut 5 bases from V and 3 bases from J; bases unmatched to any gene: 3. As DNA, the CDR3 is TGTGCCAGCAGTCAAGGGACTAGCGGGAGCTACGAGCAGTACTTC. Encoded protein: CASSQGTSGSYEQYF.

The CDR3 here is CATTGDRAYEQYF. Here the CDR3 DNA reads TGTGCCACCACGGGGGACAGAGCCTACGAGCAGTACTTC. V is TRBV24-1 and J is TRBJ2-7; a possible D gene is TRBD1 (7 bases). V lost 8 bases to trimming and J lost 2 bases, with 12 bases between them. Looked up from germline, CDR1 is KGHDR and CDR2 is SFDVKD. The CDR3 length is 13 residues.

This clone was seen a handful of times. The chain joins TRBV3-1 (or the pseudogene TRBV3-2) to TRBJ1-6; the D is unclear. This CDR3 has 14 amino acids. CDR1 and CDR2 (germline): LGHDT, YNNKEL (reference sequence). The germline V and J ends were trimmed by 1 base and 8 bases, with 9 bases remaining between them. CDR3 loop: CASSQGQNYSPLHF. CDR3 bases: TGTGCCAGCAGCCAAGGCCAGAATTATTCACCCCTCCACTTT.

The chain is built from TRBV6-2 or TRBV6-3 and TRBJ2-7; 8 nucleotides agree with TRBD1. V lost 7 bases, J lost 1 base, and 9 bases stayed unmatched. The CDR3 covers 15 residues. Per germline, CDR1 MNHEY and CDR2 SVGEGT. The CDR3: CASTPLRDRSYEQYF. Here the CDR3 DNA reads TGTGCCAGCACCCCTCTTAGGGACAGGTCCTACGAGCAGTACTTC.

The chain carries TRBV4-3 and TRBJ2-1; the match to TRBD2 covers 11 bases. This CDR3 spans 19 amino acids. Per germline, CDR1 LGHNA and CDR2 YSLEER. V lost 0 bases and J lost 4; bases outside the gene matches: 11. For the CDR3, the DNA is TGCGCCAGCAGCCAAGATTTCGGGACTAGCGGCCGGAGGTACAATGAGCAGTTCTTC. Translated, it gives CASSQDFGTSGRRYNEQFF.

This chain links TRBV6-5 with TRBJ2-5, with D possibly called TRBD1 or TRBD2 (6 bases each). Trimming removed 0 bases at V and 5 bases at J, with 13 bases between. The CDR3 runs 15 residues. Germline CDR1 and CDR2: MNHEY and SVGAGI. In nucleotides, the CDR3 is TGTGCCAGCAGTTACTCTGAGGGGGGCGACGAGACCCAGTACTTC. This sequence encodes CASSYSEGGDETQYF.

The rearrangement uses TRBV7-9 and TRBJ2-6; 7 nucleotides match TRBD2. Germline V lookup: CDR1 SEHNR, CDR2 FQNEAQ (reference sequence). The CDR3 sequence is 19 residues long. The ends lost 5 bases at V and 2 bases at J; junction bases unmatched: 15. The CDR3 here is CASSPILAAEGPGANVLTF. The CDR3 DNA reads TGTGCCAGCAGCCCCATCCTAGCGGCCGAGGGTCCTGGGGCCAACGTCCTGACTTTC. The whole variable domain, filled in from reference TRBV7-9 and TRBJ2-6, reads DTGVSQNPRHKITKRGQNVTFRCDPISEHNRLYWYRQTLGQGPEFLTYFQNEAQLEKSRLLSDRFSAERPKGSFSTLEIQRTEQGDSAMYLCASSPILAAEGPGANVLTFGAGSRLTVL.

The chain recombines TRBV3-1 (or the pseudogene TRBV3-2) with TRBJ2-3; unclear D gene. V was shortened by 3 bases and J by 5 bases, with 6 bases between the two germline ends. Germline V gene data show CDR1 as LGHDT and CDR2 as YNNKEL (reference sequence). This CDR3 spans 12 amino acids. CDR3 loop: CASSQMGDTQYF. CDR3 DNA sequence: TGTGCCAGCAGCCAGATGGGAGATACGCAGTATTTT.